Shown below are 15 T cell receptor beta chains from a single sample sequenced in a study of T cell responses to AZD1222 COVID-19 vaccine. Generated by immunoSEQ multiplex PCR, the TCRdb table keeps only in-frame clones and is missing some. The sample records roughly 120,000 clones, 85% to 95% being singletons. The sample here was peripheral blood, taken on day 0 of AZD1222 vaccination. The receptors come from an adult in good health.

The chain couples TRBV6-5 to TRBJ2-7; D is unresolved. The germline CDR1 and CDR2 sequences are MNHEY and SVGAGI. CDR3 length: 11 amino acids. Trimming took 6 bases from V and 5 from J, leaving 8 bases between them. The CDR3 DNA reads TGTGCCAGCAGCCGCGGACACGAGCAGTACTTC. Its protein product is CASSRGHEQYF.

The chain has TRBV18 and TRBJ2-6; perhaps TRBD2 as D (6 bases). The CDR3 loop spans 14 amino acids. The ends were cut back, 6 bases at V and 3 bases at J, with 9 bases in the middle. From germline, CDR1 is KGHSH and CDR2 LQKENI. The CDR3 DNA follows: TGTGCCAGCTCGAAGGGAGGTGGGGCCAACGTCCTGACTTTC. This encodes CASSKGGGANVLTF.

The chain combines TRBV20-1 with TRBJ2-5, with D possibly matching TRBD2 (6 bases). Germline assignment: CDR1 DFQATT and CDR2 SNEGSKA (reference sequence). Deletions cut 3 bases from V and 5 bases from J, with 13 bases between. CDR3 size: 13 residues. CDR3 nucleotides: TGCAGTGCTAGTACCGGGAGAAGGGAGACCCAGTACTTC. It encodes CSASTGRRETQYF.

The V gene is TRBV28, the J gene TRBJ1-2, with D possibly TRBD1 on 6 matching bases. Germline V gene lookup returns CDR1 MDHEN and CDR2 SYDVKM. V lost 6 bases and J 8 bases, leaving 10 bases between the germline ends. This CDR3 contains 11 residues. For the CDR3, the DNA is TGTGCCAGCAGCGGACAGTACGGCTACACCTTC. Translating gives CASSGQYGYTF.

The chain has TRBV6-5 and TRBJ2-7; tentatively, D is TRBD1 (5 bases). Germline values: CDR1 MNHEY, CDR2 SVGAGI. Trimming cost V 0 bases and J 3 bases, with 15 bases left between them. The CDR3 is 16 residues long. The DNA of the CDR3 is TGTGCCAGCAGTTACTCGTCCGACAGTGATGGCTACGAGCAGTACTTC. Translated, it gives CASSYSSDSDGYEQYF.

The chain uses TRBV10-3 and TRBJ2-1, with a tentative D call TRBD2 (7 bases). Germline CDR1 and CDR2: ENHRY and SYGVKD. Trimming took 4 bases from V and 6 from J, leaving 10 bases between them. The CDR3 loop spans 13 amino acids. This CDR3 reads CAISGEGGNEQFF. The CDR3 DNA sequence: TGTGCCATCAGTGGGGAGGGGGGCAATGAGCAGTTCTTC.

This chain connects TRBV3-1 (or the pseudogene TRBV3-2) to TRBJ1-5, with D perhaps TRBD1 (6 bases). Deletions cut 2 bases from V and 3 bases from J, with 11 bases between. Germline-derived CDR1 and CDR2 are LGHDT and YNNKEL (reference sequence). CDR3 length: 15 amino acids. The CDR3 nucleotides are TGTGCCAGCAGCCAAACAACAGGGTACAATCAGCCCCAGCATTTT. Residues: CASSQTTGYNQPQHF.

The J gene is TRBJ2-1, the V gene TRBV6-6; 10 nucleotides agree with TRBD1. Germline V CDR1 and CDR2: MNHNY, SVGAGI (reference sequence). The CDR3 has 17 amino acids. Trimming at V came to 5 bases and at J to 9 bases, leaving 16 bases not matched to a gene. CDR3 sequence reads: CASSPGQGRRGFTEQFF. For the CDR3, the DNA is TGTGCCAGCAGTCCGGGACAGGGGAGACGGGGGTTCACTGAGCAGTTCTTC.

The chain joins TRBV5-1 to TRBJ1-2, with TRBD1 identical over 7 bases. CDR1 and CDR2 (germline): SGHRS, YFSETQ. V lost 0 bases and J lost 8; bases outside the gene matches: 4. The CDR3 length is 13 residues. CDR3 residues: CASSLEGARGYTF. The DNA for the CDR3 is TGCGCCAGCAGCTTGGAGGGGGCGCGAGGCTACACCTTC.

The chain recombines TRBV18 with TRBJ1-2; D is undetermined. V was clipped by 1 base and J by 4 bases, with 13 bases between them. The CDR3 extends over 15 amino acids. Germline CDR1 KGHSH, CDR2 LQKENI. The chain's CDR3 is CASSPRAEDRYGYTF. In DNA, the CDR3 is TGTGCCAGCTCACCACGGGCAGAGGATCGCTATGGCTACACCTTC.

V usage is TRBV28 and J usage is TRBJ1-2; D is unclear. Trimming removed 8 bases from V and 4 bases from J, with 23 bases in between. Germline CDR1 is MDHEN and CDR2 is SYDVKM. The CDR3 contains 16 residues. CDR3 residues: CASDTITSPFGYGYTF. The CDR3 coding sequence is TGTGCCAGCGACACGATTACAAGTCCCTTTGGCTATGGCTACACCTTC.

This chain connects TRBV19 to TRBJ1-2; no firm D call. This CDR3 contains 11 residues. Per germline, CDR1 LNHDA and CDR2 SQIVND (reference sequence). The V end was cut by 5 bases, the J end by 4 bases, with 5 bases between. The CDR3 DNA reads TGTGCCAGTAGTGTCCTCTATGGCTACACCTTC. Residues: CASSVLYGYTF.

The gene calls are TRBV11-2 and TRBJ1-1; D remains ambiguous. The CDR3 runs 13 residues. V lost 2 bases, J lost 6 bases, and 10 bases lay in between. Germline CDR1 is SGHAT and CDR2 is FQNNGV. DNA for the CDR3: TGTGCCAGCAGCTTACTACCGGATTCTGAAGCTTTCTTT. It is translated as CASSLLPDSEAFF.

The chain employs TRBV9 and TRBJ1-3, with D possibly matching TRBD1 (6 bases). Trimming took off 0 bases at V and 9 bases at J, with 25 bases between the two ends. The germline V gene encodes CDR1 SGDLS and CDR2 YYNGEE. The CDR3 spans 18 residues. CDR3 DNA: TGTGCCAGCAGCGTAGACGGGCAGGCAGTCCTAAGGGGGACCACCATATATTTT. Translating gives CASSVDGQAVLRGTTIYF.

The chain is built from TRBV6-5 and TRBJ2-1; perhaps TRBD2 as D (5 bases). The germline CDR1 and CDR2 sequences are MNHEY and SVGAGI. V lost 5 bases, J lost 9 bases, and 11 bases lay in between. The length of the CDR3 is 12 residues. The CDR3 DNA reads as TGTGCCAGCAGTCAAACTAGAAGTGAGCAGTTCTTC. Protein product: CASSQTRSEQFF.